This T cell receptor beta chain was profiled in a study of T cell responses to AZD1222 COVID-19 vaccine. Clones were read by immunoSEQ multiplex PCR, and TCRdb kept only the in-frame ones, dropping some. This repertoire shows roughly 130,000 clones, approximately 90% found once; its top ten account for roughly 2.8%. Overall study findings and caveats: At 160-218 and 743-854, vaccine-associated CD4 TCRs were dominant, and they spanned spike. The donor cohort was predominantly white British with a female majority, and clonal diversity may have been underestimated. Reportedly, nearly half the spike-specific TCRs target unmutated variant regions.

As for this clone: Its antigen is undetermined.

The TCR sequence derives from an adult in good health. Sequencing used peripheral blood, obtained on day 0 of AZD1222 vaccination.

The CDR3 sequence is CASSVVAGGGTDTQYF. In nucleotides, the CDR3 is TGTGCCAGCAGCGTAGTAGCGGGAGGAGGCACAGATACGCAGTATTTT. This sequence joins TRBV9 and TRBJ2-3; 10 bases line up with TRBD2. The junction had 2 bases not matched to a gene; V was cut back by 0 bases and J by 1 base. There are 16 residues in the CDR3. Germline V gene lookup returns CDR1 SGDLS and CDR2 YYNGEE.